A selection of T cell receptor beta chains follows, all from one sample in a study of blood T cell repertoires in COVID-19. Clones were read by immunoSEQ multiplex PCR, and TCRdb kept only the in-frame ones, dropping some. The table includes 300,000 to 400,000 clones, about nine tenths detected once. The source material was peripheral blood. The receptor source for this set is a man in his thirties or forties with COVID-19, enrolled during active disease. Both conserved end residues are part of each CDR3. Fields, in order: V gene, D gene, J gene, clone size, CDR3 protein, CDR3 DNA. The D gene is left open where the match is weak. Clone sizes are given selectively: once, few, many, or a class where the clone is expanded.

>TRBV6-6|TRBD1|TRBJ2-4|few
CASSFRSTGENIQYF
TGTGCCAGCAGTTTCCGCTCGACAGGGGAGAACATTCAGTACTTC
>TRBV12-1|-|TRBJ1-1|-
CASSPYRGTGIQGVTEAFF
TGTGCCAGCAGCCCGTACAGAGGGACAGGGATTCAAGGGGTCACTGAAGCTTTCTTT
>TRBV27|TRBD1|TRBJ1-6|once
CASSLSGQGYSPLHF
TGTGCCAGCAGTTTATCGGGACAGGGATATTCACCCCTCCACTTT
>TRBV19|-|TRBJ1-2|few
CASSIDSNFGYTF
TGTGCCAGTAGTATAGATTCTAACTTCGGCTACACCTTC
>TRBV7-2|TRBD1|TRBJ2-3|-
CASSQRTGATDTQYF
TGTGCCAGCAGCCAGAGGACAGGGGCGACAGATACGCAGTATTTT
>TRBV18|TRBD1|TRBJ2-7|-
CASSPLPGQAYEQYF
TGTGCCAGCTCACCTCTCCCGGGACAGGCGTACGAGCAGTACTTC
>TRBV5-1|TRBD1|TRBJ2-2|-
CASSSGGQGAGELFF
TGCGCCAGCAGCTCGGGCGGACAGGGCGCCGGGGAGCTGTTTTTT
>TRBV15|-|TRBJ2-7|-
CATSRGGQSYEQYF
TGTGCCACCAGCAGAGGTGGGCAGAGCTACGAGCAGTACTTC
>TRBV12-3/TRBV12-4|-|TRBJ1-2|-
CASKKGGGYTF
TGTGCCAGCAAAAAAGGGGGAGGCTACACCTTC
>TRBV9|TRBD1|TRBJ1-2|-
CASSVGGQGGGYGYTF
TGTGCCAGCAGCGTAGGGGGACAGGGAGGAGGCTATGGCTACACCTTC
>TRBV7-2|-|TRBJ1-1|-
CASSFGGAANTEAFF
TGTGCCAGCAGTTTCGGGGGGGCTGCGAACACTGAAGCTTTCTTT
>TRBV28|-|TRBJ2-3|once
CASSLGTSTDTQYF
TGTGCCAGCAGTCTTGGGACTAGCACAGATACGCAGTATTTT
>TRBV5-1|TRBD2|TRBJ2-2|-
CASSLVVGLADDSTGELFF
TGCGCCAGCAGCTTGGTTGTCGGACTAGCGGACGATAGCACCGGGGAGCTGTTTTTT
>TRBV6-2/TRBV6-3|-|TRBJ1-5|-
CASSSVLPNQPQHF
TGTGCCAGCAGTTCGGTCCTGCCCAATCAGCCCCAGCATTTT
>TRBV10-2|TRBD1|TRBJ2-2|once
CASSESRGPLTGELFF
TGCGCCAGCAGTGAGTCTAGGGGGCCGCTCACCGGGGAGCTGTTTTTT
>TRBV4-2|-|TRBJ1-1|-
CASSRGGTTEAFF
TGTGCCAGCAGCCGCGGGGGTACCACTGAAGCTTTCTTT
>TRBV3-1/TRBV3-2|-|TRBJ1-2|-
CASSQGEIYGYTF
TGTGCCAGCAGCCAAGGGGAGATCTATGGCTACACCTTC
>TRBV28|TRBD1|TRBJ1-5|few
CASSHLQTGTGFINQPQHF
TGTGCCAGCAGTCACTTACAGACCGGGACAGGGTTTATTAATCAGCCCCAGCATTTT
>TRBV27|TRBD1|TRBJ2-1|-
CASSFRQGKHNEQFF
TGTGCCAGCAGTTTTAGACAGGGAAAACACAATGAGCAGTTCTTC
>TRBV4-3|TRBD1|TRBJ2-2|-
CASSQGTGDNTGELFF
TGCGCCAGCAGCCAAGGGACAGGGGATAACACCGGGGAGCTGTTTTTT
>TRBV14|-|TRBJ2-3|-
CASSPQVRGKVLTDTQYF
TGTGCCAGCAGCCCCCAAGTAAGAGGGAAGGTTTTGACAGATACGCAGTATTTT
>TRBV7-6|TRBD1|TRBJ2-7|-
CASSPDRAYYEQYF
TGTGCCAGCAGCCCCGACAGGGCCTACTACGAGCAGTACTTC